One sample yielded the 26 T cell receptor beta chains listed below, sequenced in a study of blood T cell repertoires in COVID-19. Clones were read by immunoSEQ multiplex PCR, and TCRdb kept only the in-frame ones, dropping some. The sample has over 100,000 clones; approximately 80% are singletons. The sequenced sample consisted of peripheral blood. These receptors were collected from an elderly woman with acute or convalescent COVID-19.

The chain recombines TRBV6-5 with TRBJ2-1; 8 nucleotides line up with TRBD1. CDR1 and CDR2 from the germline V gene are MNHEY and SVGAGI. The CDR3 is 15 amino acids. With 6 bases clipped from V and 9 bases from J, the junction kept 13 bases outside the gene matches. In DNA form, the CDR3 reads TGTGCCAGCAGCCTAAACAGGGGGAAGGGAGGTGAGCAGTTCTTC. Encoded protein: CASSLNRGKGGEQFF.

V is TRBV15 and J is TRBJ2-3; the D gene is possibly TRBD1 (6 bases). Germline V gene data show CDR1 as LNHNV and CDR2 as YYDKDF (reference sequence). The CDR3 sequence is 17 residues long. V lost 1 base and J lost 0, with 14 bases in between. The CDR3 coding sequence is TGTGCCACCAGCAGAGGCAAGGGACACAGTAGCACAGATACGCAGTATTTT. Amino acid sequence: CATSRGKGHSSTDTQYF.

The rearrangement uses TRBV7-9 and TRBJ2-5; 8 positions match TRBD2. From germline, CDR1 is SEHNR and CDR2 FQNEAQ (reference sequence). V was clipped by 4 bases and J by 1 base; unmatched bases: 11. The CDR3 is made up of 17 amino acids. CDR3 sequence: CASSSIPRGGLQETQYF. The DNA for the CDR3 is TGTGCCAGCAGCTCCATCCCCCGGGGGGGACTCCAAGAGACCCAGTACTTC.

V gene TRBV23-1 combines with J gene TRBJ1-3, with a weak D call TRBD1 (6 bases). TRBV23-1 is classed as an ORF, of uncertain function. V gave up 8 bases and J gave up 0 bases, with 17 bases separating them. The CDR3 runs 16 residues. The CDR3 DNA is TGCGCCAGCCCCCGGGACACTTTATGCTCTGGAAACACCATATATTTT. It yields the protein CASPRDTLCSGNTIYF.

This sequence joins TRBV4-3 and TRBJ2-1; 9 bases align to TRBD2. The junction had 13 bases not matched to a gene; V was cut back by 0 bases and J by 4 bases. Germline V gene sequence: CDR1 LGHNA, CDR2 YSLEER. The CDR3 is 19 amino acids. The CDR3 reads CASSQEPPTSGTRYNEQFF. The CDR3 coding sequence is TGCGCCAGCAGCCAAGAACCCCCGACTAGCGGAACCCGATACAATGAGCAGTTCTTC.

DNA for the CDR3: TGTGCCAGCAGTATATCAACGGACAGGGGCAATCAGCCCCAGCATTTT. Translation: CASSISTDRGNQPQHF. V gene TRBV2 combines with J gene TRBJ1-5, with 8 bases that match TRBD1. Germline V gene sequence: CDR1 SNHLY, CDR2 FYNNEI. The J segment lost 2 bases and the V segment lost 5 bases, leaving 8 bases of the junction unmatched. The CDR3 runs 16 residues.

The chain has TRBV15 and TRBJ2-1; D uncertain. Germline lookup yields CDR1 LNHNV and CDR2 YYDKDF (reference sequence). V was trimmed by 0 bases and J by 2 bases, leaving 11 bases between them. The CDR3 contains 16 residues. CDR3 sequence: CATSREAQLAYNEQFF. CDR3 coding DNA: TGTGCCACCAGCAGAGAAGCACAGTTAGCCTACAATGAGCAGTTCTTC.

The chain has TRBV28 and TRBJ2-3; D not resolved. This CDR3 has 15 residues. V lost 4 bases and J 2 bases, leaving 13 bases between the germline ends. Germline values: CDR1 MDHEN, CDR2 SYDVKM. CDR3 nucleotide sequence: TGTGCCAGCAGTTCAGATGGGCTGGACACAGATACGCAGTATTTT. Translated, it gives CASSSDGLDTDTQYF. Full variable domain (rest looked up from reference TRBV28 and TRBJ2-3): DVKVTQSSRYLVKRTGEKVFLECVQDMDHENMFWYRQDPGLGLRLIYFSYDVKMKEKGDIPEGYSVSREKKERFSLILESASTNQTSMYLCASSSDGLDTDTQYFGPGTRLTVL.

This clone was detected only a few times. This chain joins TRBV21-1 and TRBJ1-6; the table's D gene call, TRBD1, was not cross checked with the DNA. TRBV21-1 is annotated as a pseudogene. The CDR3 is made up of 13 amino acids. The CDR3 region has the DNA TGTGCCAGCAGCCCCGACAGTTATTCACCCCTCCACTTT. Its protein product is CASSPDSYSPLHF.

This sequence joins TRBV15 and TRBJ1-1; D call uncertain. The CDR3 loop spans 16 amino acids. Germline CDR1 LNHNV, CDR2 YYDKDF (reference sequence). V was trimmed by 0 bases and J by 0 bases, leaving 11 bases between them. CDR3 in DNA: TGTGCCACCAGCAGAGATCGGCCGGGGATGAACACTGAAGCTTTCTTT. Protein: CATSRDRPGMNTEAFF.

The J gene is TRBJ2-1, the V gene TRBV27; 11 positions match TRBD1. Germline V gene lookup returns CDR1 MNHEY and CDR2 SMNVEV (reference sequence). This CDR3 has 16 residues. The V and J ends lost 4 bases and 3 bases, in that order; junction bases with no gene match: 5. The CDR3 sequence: CASSYAGTGGYNEQFF. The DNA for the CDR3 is TGTGCCAGCAGTTACGCCGGGACAGGGGGCTACAATGAGCAGTTCTTC.

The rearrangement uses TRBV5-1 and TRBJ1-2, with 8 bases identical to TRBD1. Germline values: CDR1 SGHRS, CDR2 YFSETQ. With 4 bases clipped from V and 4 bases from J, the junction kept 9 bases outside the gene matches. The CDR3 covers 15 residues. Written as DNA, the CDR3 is TGCGCCAGCAGCCGGGAGACAGGGGTGAGCTATGGCTACACCTTC. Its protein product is CASSRETGVSYGYTF. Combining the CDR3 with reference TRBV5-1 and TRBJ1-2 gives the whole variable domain KAGVTQTPRYLIKTRGQQVTLSCSPISGHRSVSWYQQTPGQGLQFLFEYFSETQRNKGNFPGRFSGRQFSNSRSEMNVSTLELGDSALYLCASSRETGVSYGYTFGSGTRLTVV.

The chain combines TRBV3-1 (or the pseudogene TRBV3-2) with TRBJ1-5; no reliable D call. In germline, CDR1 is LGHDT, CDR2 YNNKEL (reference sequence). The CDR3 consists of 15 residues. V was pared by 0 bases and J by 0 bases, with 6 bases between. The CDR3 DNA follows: TGTGCCAGCAGCCAAGACCCCCGTAGCAATCAGCCCCAGCATTTT. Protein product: CASSQDPRSNQPQHF.

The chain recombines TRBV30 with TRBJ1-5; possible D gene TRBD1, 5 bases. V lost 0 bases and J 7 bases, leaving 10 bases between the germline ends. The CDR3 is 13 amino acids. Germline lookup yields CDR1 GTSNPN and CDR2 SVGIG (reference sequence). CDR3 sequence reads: CAWSVGAGQPQHF. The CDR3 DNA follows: TGTGCCTGGAGTGTAGGGGCAGGGCAGCCCCAGCATTTT.

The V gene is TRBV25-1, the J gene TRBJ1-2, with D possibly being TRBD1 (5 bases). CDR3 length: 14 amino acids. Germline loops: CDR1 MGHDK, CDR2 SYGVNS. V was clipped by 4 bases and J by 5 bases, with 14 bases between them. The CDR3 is CASSAPGREYGYTF. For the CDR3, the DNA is TGTGCCAGCAGTGCTCCCGGCAGGGAATATGGCTACACCTTC.

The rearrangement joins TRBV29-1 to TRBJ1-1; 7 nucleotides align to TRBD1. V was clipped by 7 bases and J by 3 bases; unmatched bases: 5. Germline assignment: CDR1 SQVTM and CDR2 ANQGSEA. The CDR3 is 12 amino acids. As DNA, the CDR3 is TGCAGCGCTAGACAGGGCGACACTGAAGCTTTCTTT. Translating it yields CSARQGDTEAFF.

The CDR3 protein is CASSSFRLAGTGELFF. The DNA for the CDR3 is TGTGCCAGCAGCTCGTTTAGGTTAGCCGGTACGGGGGAGCTGTTTTTT. The V and J genes are TRBV7-9 and TRBJ2-2; D uncertain. V dropped 4 bases and J dropped 8 bases, with 20 bases sitting between them. Germline V gene data show CDR1 as SEHNR and CDR2 as FQNEAQ (reference sequence). The CDR3 loop spans 16 amino acids.

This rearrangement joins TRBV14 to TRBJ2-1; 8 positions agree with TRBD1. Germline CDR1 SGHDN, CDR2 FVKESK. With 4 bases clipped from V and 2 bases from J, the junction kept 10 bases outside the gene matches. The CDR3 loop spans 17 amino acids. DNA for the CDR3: TGTGCCAGCAGCCTATTGACAGGGGATCCACCCTACAATGAGCAGTTCTTC. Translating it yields CASSLLTGDPPYNEQFF.

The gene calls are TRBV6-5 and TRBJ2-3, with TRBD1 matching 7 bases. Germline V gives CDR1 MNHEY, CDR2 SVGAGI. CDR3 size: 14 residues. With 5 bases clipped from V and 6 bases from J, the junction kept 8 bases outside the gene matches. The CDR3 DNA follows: TGTGCCAGCAGTCTGAGGGGGCCATTGGATACGCAGTATTTT. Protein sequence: CASSLRGPLDTQYF.

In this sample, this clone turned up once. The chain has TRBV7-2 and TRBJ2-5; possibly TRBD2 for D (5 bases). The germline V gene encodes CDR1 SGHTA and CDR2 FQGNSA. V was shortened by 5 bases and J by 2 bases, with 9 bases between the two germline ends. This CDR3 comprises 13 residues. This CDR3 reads CASSPERQETQYF. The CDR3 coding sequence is TGTGCCAGCAGCCCCGAGCGGCAAGAGACCCAGTACTTC. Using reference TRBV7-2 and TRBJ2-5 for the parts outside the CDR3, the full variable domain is GAGVSQSPSNKVTEKGKDVELRCDPISGHTALYWYRQSLGQGLEFLIYFQGNSAPDKSGLPSDRFSAERTGGSVSTLTIQRTQQEDSAVYLCASSPERQETQYFGPGTRLLVL.

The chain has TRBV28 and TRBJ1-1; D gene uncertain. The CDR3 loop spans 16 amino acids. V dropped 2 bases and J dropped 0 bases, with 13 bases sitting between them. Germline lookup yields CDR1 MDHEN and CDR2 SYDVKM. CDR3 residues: CASSLGTGELNTEAFF. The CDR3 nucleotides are TGTGCCAGCAGTTTAGGAACGGGTGAACTGAACACTGAAGCTTTCTTT.

CDR3 region: CASSLTPKGQTLQETQYF. The CDR3 coding sequence is TGTGCCAGCTCACTGACGCCTAAGGGACAGACTCTTCAAGAGACCCAGTACTTC. The rearrangement joins TRBV18 to TRBJ2-5; 7 nucleotides agree with TRBD1. Looked up from germline, CDR1 is KGHSH and CDR2 is LQKENI. The CDR3 is made up of 18 amino acids. V was clipped by 4 bases and J by 2 bases; unmatched bases: 16.

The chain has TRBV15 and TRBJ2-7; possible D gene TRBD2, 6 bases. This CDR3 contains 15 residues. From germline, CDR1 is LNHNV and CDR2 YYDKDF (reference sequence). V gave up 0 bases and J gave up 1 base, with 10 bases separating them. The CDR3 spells CATSREAGLSYEQYF. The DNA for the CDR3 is TGTGCCACCAGCAGAGAGGCGGGATTATCCTACGAGCAGTACTTC.

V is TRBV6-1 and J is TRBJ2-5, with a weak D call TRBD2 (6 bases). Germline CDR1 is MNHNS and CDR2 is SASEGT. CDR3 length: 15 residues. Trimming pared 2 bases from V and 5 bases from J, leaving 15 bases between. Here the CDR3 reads CASSELEIAVETQYF. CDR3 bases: TGTGCCAGCAGTGAATTAGAGATAGCGGTCGAGACCCAGTACTTC.

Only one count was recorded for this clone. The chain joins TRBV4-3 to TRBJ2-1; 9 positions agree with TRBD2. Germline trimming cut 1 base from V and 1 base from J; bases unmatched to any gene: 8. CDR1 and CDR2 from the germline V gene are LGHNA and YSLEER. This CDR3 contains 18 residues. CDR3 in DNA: TGCGCCAGCAGCCAAGCCCACCTAGCGGGGAATTCCTACAATGAGCAGTTCTTC. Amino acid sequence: CASSQAHLAGNSYNEQFF.

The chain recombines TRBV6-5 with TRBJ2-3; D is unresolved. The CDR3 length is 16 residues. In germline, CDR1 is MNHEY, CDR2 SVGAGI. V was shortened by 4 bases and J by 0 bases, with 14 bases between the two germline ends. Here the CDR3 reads CASSFSPYSSTDTQYF. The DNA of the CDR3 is TGTGCCAGCAGTTTTTCCCCCTACTCTAGCACAGATACGCAGTATTTT.